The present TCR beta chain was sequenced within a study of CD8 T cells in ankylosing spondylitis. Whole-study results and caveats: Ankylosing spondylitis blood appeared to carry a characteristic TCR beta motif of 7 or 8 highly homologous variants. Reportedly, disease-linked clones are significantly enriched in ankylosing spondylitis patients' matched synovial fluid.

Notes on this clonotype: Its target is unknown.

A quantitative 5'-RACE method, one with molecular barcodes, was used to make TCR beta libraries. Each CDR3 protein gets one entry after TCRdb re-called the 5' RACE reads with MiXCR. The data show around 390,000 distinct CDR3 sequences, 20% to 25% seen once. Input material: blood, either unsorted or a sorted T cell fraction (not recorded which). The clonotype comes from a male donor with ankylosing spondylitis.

The CDR3 loop is CAINERGPNTGELFF. The CDR3 coding sequence is TGTGCCATCAACGAGCGGGGGCCGAACACCGGGGAGCTGTTTTTT. The V gene is TRBV10-3, the J gene TRBJ2-2; 8 bases align to TRBD2. Germline CDR1 reads ENHRY; CDR2 reads SYGVKD. Trimming at V came to 7 bases and at J to 0 bases, leaving 4 bases not matched to a gene. The CDR3 loop spans 15 amino acids.